Below are 31 T cell receptor beta chains sequenced from a single sample in a study of beta chain features in type 1 diabetes. Expressed TCRB transcripts were sequenced because the entire RNA isolate underwent reverse transcription. Produced via immunoSEQ multiplex PCR; TCRdb's table is partial and in-frame only. Of 970,000 or so clones listed, about 17% were seen once; the top ten hold 0.02% to 0.025%. Sequences were obtained from naive CD4+ T cells from blood. The receptors were sampled from a woman younger than 35 in good health.

This clone was counted between two and nine times. The J gene is TRBJ2-6, the V gene TRBV6-5; D ambiguous. In germline, CDR1 is MNHEY, CDR2 SVGAGI. The CDR3 spans 15 residues. V shed 6 bases and J shed 3 bases, with 12 bases lying between them. The CDR3 is CASSRPGVGANVLTF. In DNA form, the CDR3 reads TGTGCCAGCAGCCGACCTGGGGTTGGGGCCAACGTCCTGACTTTC.

V is TRBV23-1 and J is TRBJ2-2, with D possibly being TRBD1 (6 bases). TRBV23-1 is an ORF, and what it does is uncertain. The CDR3 consists of 16 residues. Trimming removed 1 base at V and 3 bases at J, with 12 bases between. The CDR3 DNA sequence: TGCGCCAGCAGTCAATTCGAGGGGGTTGACACCGGGGAGCTGTTTTTT. Protein product: CASSQFEGVDTGELFF.

This clone was seen only a few times. The rearrangement joins TRBV28 to TRBJ2-6; D might be TRBD1 (6 bases). Germline CDR1 is MDHEN and CDR2 is SYDVKM. The CDR3 totals 14 residues. Trimming stripped 8 bases from V and 4 bases from J, with 12 bases between. The CDR3 sequence is CASGRGSGANVLTF. For the CDR3, the DNA is TGTGCCAGCGGCAGGGGCTCCGGGGCCAACGTCCTGACTTTC.

The V call is TRBV19, the J call TRBJ2-1, with 16 bases lining up with TRBD2. Germline V CDR1 and CDR2: LNHDA, SQIVND (reference sequence). The J segment lost 1 base and the V segment lost 6 bases, leaving 6 bases of the junction unmatched. CDR3 length: 18 amino acids. The CDR3 DNA reads as TGTGCCAGTAGCGGGACTAGCGGGAGGGCCAGTTCCTACAATGAGCAGTTCTTC. Translating gives CASSGTSGRASSYNEQFF.

The chain recombines TRBV5-8 with TRBJ2-3, with D tentatively TRBD1 or TRBD2 (5 bases each). Germline V gene sequence: CDR1 SGHTS, CDR2 YDEGEE. This CDR3 spans 17 amino acids. Trimming took 2 bases from V and 8 from J, leaving 24 bases between them. CDR3 amino acids: CASSLWPSMGDHGTQYF. In nucleotides, the CDR3 is TGTGCCAGCAGCTTATGGCCCTCTATGGGGGATCATGGTACGCAGTATTTT.

This clone was observed a few times. The chain employs TRBV6-6 and TRBJ1-2, with 9 bases identical to TRBD1. The CDR3 length is 15 residues. From germline, CDR1 is MNHNY and CDR2 SVGAGI (reference sequence). V was clipped by 5 bases and J by 1 base; unmatched bases: 5. The CDR3: CASSPGTGLNYGYTF. Written as DNA, the CDR3 is TGTGCCAGCAGTCCTGGGACAGGGCTTAACTATGGCTACACCTTC.

J is TRBJ2-1 and V is TRBV18; the D gene is possibly TRBD2 (6 bases). With 3 bases removed from V and 8 bases from J, the gap between germline ends came to 8 bases. Germline lookup yields CDR1 KGHSH and CDR2 LQKENI. The CDR3 contains 12 residues. CDR3 sequence: CASSPGLYEQFF. CDR3 DNA sequence: TGTGCCAGCTCACCGGGACTGTATGAGCAGTTCTTC.

The J gene is TRBJ2-3, the V gene TRBV2; weak D call: TRBD2 (5 bases). Per germline, CDR1 SNHLY and CDR2 FYNNEI. This CDR3 comprises 13 residues. Trimming took 8 bases from V and 4 from J, leaving 13 bases between them. In DNA, the CDR3 is TGTGCCAGCGAGCGGTCTGGGGCAGATACGCAGTATTTT. Protein product: CASERSGADTQYF. The full variable domain, rest sourced from reference TRBV2 and TRBJ2-3, is EPEVTQTPSHQVTQMGQEVILRCVPISNHLYFYWYRQILGQKVEFLVSFYNNEISEKSEIFDDQFSVERPDGSNFTLKIRSTKLEDSAMYFCASERSGADTQYFGPGTRLTVL.

This clone was seen only a few times. The chain has TRBV11-2 and TRBJ2-1; 12 bases fit TRBD2. The CDR3 runs 17 residues. J lost 5 bases, V lost 4 bases, and 9 bases had no gene match. CDR1 SGHAT and CDR2 FQNNGV come from the germline V gene. The CDR3 DNA is TGTGCCAGCAGCTCAATCAACCTAGCGGGAGGGGACAATGAGCAGTTCTTC. It yields the protein CASSSINLAGGDNEQFF.

This clone was observed a handful of times. The chain recombines TRBV9 with TRBJ2-3, with D tentatively TRBD2 (6 bases). The CDR3 sequence is 12 residues long. V was clipped by 5 bases and J by 7 bases, with 11 bases between them. Germline assignment: CDR1 SGDLS and CDR2 YYNGEE. CDR3 region: CASSVGGNTQYF. The CDR3 region has the DNA TGTGCCAGCAGTGTGGGGGGAAATACGCAGTATTTT.

The chain carries TRBV27 and TRBJ2-7; D is possibly TRBD1 (5 bases). Germline V lookup: CDR1 MNHEY, CDR2 SMNVEV (reference sequence). This CDR3 has 14 residues. Trimming cost V 3 bases and J 2 bases, with 11 bases left between them. CDR3 loop: CASSFRRGTYEQYF. The CDR3 DNA follows: TGTGCCAGCAGTTTTCGTAGGGGCACCTACGAGCAGTACTTC.

This clone was seen a handful of times. The chain joins TRBV5-1 to TRBJ2-1; weak D call: TRBD1 (6 bases). This CDR3 has 15 residues. Per the germline V gene, CDR1 is SGHRS and CDR2 is YFSETQ. V was trimmed by 1 base and J by 7 bases, leaving 15 bases between them. CDR3 DNA sequence: TGCGCCAGCAGCTTGACTACCCAAGGGGGAAATGAGCAGTTCTTC. This sequence encodes CASSLTTQGGNEQFF.

This clone was seen a handful of times. CDR3 DNA sequence: TGTGCCAGCAGCCCCTCACGCGAGCAGTACTTC. This encodes CASSPSREQYF. This sequence joins TRBV28 and TRBJ2-7, with no clear D. Germline CDR1 MDHEN, CDR2 SYDVKM. The CDR3 runs to 11 residues. Between the trimmed V and J ends, which lost 6 bases and 6 bases, there was a span of 9 bases.

The rearrangement joins TRBV11-2 to TRBJ2-3; 14 bases align to TRBD2. Germline CDR1 SGHAT, CDR2 FQNNGV. The V gene end was trimmed by 4 bases and the J gene end by 6 bases; junction bases not matched to a gene: 6. The CDR3 has 16 amino acids. CDR3 in amino acids: CASSYRLAGGWDTQYF. Written as DNA, the CDR3 is TGTGCCAGCAGCTACCGACTAGCGGGAGGGTGGGATACGCAGTATTTT.

The chain carries TRBV28 and TRBJ2-3, with 9 positions matching TRBD1. The CDR3 runs to 16 residues. The germline V gene encodes CDR1 MDHEN and CDR2 SYDVKM. V was pared by 1 base and J by 1 base, with 3 bases of the junction left unmatched. This chain's CDR3 is CASSLSGTGRTDTQYF. In nucleotides, the CDR3 is TGTGCCAGCAGTTTATCTGGGACAGGGCGCACAGATACGCAGTATTTT.

On this clone itself: This same CDR3 is encoded by further DNA sequences in the sample. V is TRBV2 and J is TRBJ2-7; maybe TRBD1 (5 bases). Germline CDR1 is SNHLY and CDR2 is FYNNEI. There are 14 residues in the CDR3. V lost 4 bases and J lost 0, with 10 bases in between. CDR3 amino acids: CASSVEQGSYEQYF. The CDR3 DNA sequence: TGTGCCAGCAGTGTCGAGCAGGGCTCCTACGAGCAGTACTTC.

The sample holds a few counts of this clone. In DNA, the CDR3 is TGTGCCAGCTCACAGGGGTCGAACACTGAAGCTTTCTTT. Translation: CASSQGSNTEAFF. V usage is TRBV18 and J usage is TRBJ1-1; tentatively, D is TRBD1 (5 bases). The CDR3 is 13 amino acids. Germline V lookup: CDR1 KGHSH, CDR2 LQKENI. Trimming cost V 4 bases and J 1 base, with 7 bases left between them.

J is TRBJ2-1 and V is TRBV27, with unresolved D. The V and J ends lost 8 bases and 5 bases respectively, with 10 bases between them. The CDR3 is 12 amino acids. The germline V gene encodes CDR1 MNHEY and CDR2 SMNVEV (reference sequence). CDR3 in DNA: TGTGCCAGCTTGGCCAGGAACAATGAGCAGTTCTTC. Residues: CASLARNNEQFF.

The sample holds a few counts of this clone. The chain couples TRBV7-9 to TRBJ2-3; TRBD2 matches at 8 bases. Germline CDR1 SEHNR, CDR2 FQNEAQ (reference sequence). V trimming: 5 bases; J trimming: 1 base; junction bases outside the gene matches: 5. This CDR3 comprises 15 residues. The CDR3 nucleotides are TGTGCCAGCAGCCGTCAGACTAGCGGCACAGATACGCAGTATTTT. Translating gives CASSRQTSGTDTQYF.

A few counts support this clone. The rearrangement joins TRBV29-1 to TRBJ1-2; D uncertain. V shed 0 bases and J shed 7 bases, with 12 bases lying between them. The CDR3 contains 13 residues. Germline loops: CDR1 SQVTM, CDR2 ANQGSEA. The CDR3 here is CSVEDIRAFGYTF. The CDR3 bases are TGCAGCGTTGAAGATATAAGGGCTTTTGGCTACACCTTC. The variable domain in full, with the rest retrieved from reference TRBV29-1 and TRBJ1-2, is SAVISQKPSRDICQRGTSLTIQCQVDSQVTMMFWYRQQPGQSLTLIATANQGSEATYESGFVIDKFPISRPNLTFSTLTVSNMSPEDSSIYLCSVEDIRAFGYTFGSGTRLTVV.

The chain combines TRBV4-2 with TRBJ2-5; 7 bases match TRBD2. The J call is in doubt because the DNA end fits TRBJ2-7 better. This CDR3 is 16 amino acids long. Looked up from germline, CDR1 is LGHNA and CDR2 is YNFKEQ. The CDR3 sequence: CASSQGGGRESYEQYF. DNA of the CDR3: TGTGCCAGCAGCCAAGGCGGGGGAAGGGAGTCCTACGAGCAGTACTTC.

The rearrangement joins TRBV7-9 to TRBJ2-3; D unclear. Germline CDR1 SEHNR, CDR2 FQNEAQ (reference sequence). The germline V and J ends were trimmed by 10 bases and 2 bases, with 7 bases remaining between them. The CDR3 is made up of 11 amino acids. The CDR3 bases are TGTGCCACCGCGGACACAGATACGCAGTATTTT. Its translation is CATADTDTQYF. Full variable domain (remainder filled in from reference TRBV7-9 and TRBJ2-3): DTGVSQNPRHKITKRGQNVTFRCDPISEHNRLYWYRQTLGQGPEFLTYFQNEAQLEKSRLLSDRFSAERPKGSFSTLEIQRTEQGDSAMYLCATADTDTQYFGPGTRLTVL.

In this sample, this clone turned up a few times. The chain uses TRBV15 and TRBJ2-6; D is possibly TRBD1 or TRBD2 (5 bases each). Trimming removed 5 bases from V and 0 bases from J, with 14 bases in between. This CDR3 has 17 amino acids. Per the germline V gene, CDR1 is LNHNV and CDR2 is YYDKDF (reference sequence). The CDR3 spells CATSRKGRCSGANVLTF. The CDR3 DNA reads TGTGCCACCAGCCGAAAGGGACGGTGCTCTGGGGCCAACGTCCTGACTTTC.

The genes are TRBV7-9 and TRBJ2-1; TRBD2 might be the D (6 bases). V was shortened by 5 bases and J by 4 bases, with 18 bases between the two germline ends. Germline CDR1 reads SEHNR; CDR2 reads FQNEAQ (reference sequence). CDR3 size: 16 residues. In DNA form, the CDR3 reads TGTGCCAGCAGCCCAGAGGGACTGGCCCAATACAATGAGCAGTTCTTC. As protein: CASSPEGLAQYNEQFF.

This clone was found a few times. The chain links TRBV9 to TRBJ2-5; 9 bases line up with TRBD2. In germline, CDR1 is SGDLS, CDR2 YYNGEE. The CDR3 extends over 18 amino acids. V lost 4 bases and J lost 1; bases outside the gene matches: 14. The CDR3 region is CASSKGGGSSGTQETQYF. Written as DNA, the CDR3 is TGTGCCAGCAGCAAAGGAGGCGGGTCTAGCGGGACCCAAGAGACCCAGTACTTC.

The V call is TRBV11-3, the J call TRBJ2-2; D is possibly TRBD2 (5 bases). This CDR3 has 15 amino acids. Germline CDR1 SGHNT, CDR2 YENEEA. With 1 base removed from V and 4 bases from J, the gap between germline ends came to 10 bases. Here the CDR3 reads CASSLGGSVTGELFF. As DNA, the CDR3 is TGTGCCAGCAGCTTAGGGGGTAGCGTCACCGGGGAGCTGTTTTTT.

The chain joins TRBV4-1 to TRBJ2-1, with 8 bases aligning to TRBD2. CDR3 length equals 16 residues. Losses at the gene ends were 4 bases for V and 9 bases for J; bases not matched to a gene: 14. The germline gives CDR1 MGHRA, CDR2 YSYEKL. CDR3: CASSLGTGTRSTEQFF. The CDR3 DNA reads TGCGCCAGCAGCCTTGGGACCGGGACTAGGTCAACTGAGCAGTTCTTC.

This chain connects TRBV28 to TRBJ2-6; D is undetermined. Germline V CDR1 and CDR2: MDHEN, SYDVKM. Trimming removed 9 bases at V and 1 base at J, with 4 bases between. This CDR3 spans 12 amino acids. CDR3 protein: CASYSGANVLTF. The CDR3 DNA reads TGTGCCAGTTATTCTGGGGCCAACGTCCTGACTTTC.

This clone has more than one count but fewer than ten. The chain couples TRBV7-6 to TRBJ1-5; D remains ambiguous. Germline assignment: CDR1 SGHVS and CDR2 FNYEAQ. The CDR3 loop spans 13 amino acids. Trimming took off 5 bases at V and 3 bases at J, with 8 bases between the two ends. This chain's CDR3 is CASSQSNNQPQHF. CDR3 coding DNA: TGTGCCAGCAGCCAATCTAACAATCAGCCCCAGCATTTT.

V usage is TRBV6-5 and J usage is TRBJ2-5; no definite D call. The V and J ends lost 1 base and 5 bases respectively, with 8 bases between them. CDR1 and CDR2 from the germline V gene are MNHEY and SVGAGI. This CDR3 spans 13 amino acids. The CDR3 reads CASSYLLGETQYF. The CDR3 nucleotides are TGTGCCAGCAGTTACTTATTGGGGGAGACCCAGTACTTC.

This clone was picked up a small number of times. In DNA, the CDR3 is TGTGCCAGCAGTTACACCATAGGATATGGCTACACCTTC. Protein sequence: CASSYTIGYGYTF. V usage is TRBV6-5 and J usage is TRBJ1-2; D remains unclear. Deletions cut 2 bases from V and 5 bases from J, with 9 bases between. CDR1 is MNHEY, CDR2 SVGAGI, per germline. The CDR3 is made up of 13 amino acids.